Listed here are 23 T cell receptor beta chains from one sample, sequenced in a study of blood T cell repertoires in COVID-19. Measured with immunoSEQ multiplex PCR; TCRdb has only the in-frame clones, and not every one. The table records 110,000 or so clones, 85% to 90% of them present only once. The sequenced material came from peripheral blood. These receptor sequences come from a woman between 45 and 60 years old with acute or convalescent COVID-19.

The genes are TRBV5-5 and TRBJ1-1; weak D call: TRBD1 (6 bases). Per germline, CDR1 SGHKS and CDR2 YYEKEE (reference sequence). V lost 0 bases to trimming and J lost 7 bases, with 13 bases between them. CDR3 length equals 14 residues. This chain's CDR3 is CASSLETGILEAFF. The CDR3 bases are TGTGCCAGCAGCTTGGAAACAGGGATCCTTGAAGCTTTCTTT.

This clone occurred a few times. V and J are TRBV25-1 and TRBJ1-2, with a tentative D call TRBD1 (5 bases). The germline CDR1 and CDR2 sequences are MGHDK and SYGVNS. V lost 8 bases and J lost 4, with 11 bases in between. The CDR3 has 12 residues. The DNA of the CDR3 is TGTGCCAGCGCGGGAGGGACCTATGGCTACACCTTC. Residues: CASAGGTYGYTF.

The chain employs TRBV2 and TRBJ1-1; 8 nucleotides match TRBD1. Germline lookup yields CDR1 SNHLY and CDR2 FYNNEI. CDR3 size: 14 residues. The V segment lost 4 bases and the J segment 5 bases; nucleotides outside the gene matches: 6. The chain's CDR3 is CASSVGQGVTEAFF. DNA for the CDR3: TGTGCCAGCAGTGTAGGACAGGGAGTAACTGAAGCTTTCTTT.

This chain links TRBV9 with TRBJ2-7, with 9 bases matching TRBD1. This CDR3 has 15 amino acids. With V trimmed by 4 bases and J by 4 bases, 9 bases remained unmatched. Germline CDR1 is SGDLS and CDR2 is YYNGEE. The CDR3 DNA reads TGTGCCAGCAGCTCCCGGACAGGGGAAGGGTACGAGCAGTACTTC. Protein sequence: CASSSRTGEGYEQYF.

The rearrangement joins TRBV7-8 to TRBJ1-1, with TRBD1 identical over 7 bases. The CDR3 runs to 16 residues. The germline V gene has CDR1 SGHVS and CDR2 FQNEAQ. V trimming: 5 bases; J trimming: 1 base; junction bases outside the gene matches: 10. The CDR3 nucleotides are TGTGCCAGCAGCCACCCGACGAGGGGGCCGAACACTGAAGCTTTCTTT. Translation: CASSHPTRGPNTEAFF.

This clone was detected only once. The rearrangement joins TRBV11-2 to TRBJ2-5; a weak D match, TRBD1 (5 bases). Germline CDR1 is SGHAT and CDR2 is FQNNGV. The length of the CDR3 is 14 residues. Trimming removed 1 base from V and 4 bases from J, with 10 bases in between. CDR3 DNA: TGTGCCAGCAGCTTAGTGTCAGGGATAGAGACCCAGTACTTC. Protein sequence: CASSLVSGIETQYF.

CDR3 DNA: TGTGCCAGCTCAGCGGGGATGGTTGTGGGGAATGACTATGGCTACACCTTC. The encoded protein is CASSAGMVVGNDYGYTF. The chain carries TRBV18 and TRBJ1-2; the D is unclear. The CDR3 is made up of 17 amino acids. Germline values: CDR1 KGHSH, CDR2 LQKENI. The V end lost 5 bases, the J end lost 3 bases, and 22 bases lay between the germline ends.

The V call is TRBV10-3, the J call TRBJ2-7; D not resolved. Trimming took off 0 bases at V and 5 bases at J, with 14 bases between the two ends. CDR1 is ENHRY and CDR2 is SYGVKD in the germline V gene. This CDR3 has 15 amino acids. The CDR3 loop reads CAISESNREMDEQYF. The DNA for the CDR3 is TGTGCCATCAGTGAGTCGAACAGAGAGATGGACGAGCAGTACTTC.

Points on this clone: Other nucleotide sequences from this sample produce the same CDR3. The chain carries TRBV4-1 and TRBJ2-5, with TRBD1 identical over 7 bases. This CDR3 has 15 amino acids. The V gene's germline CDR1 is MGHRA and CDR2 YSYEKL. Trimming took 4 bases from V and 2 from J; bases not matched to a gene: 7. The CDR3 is CASSPPGTAQETQYF. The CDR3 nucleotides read TGCGCCAGCAGCCCCCCGGGGACAGCTCAAGAGACCCAGTACTTC.

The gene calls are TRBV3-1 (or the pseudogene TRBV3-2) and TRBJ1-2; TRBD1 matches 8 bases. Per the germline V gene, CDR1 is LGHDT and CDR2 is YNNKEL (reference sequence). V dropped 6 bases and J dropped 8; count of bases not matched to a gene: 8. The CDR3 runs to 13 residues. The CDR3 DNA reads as TGTGCCAGCAGTATAGAGCAGGGGGCGGGCTACACCTTC. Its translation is CASSIEQGAGYTF.

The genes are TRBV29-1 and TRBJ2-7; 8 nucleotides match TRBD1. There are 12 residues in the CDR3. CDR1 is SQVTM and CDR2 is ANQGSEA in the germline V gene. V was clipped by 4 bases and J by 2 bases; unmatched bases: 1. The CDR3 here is CSVAGGPYEQYF. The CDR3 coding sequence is TGCAGCGTTGCAGGGGGCCCCTACGAGCAGTACTTC.

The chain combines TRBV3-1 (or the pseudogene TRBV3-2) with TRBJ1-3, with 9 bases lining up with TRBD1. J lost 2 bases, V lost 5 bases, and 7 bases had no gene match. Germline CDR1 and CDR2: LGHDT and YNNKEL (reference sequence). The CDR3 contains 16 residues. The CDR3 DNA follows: TGTGCCAGCAGCTTGTACACAGGGGGCCCTGGAAACACCATATATTTT. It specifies CASSLYTGGPGNTIYF.

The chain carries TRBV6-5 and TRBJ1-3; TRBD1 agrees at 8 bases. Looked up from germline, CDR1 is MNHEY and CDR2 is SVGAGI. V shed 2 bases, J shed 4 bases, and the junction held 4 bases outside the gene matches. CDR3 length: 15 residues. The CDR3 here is CASSYGQGGGNTIYF. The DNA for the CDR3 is TGTGCCAGCAGTTACGGACAGGGAGGCGGAAACACCATATATTTT.

CDR3 in amino acids: CAWSVEGTGELFF. In DNA form, the CDR3 reads TGTGCCTGGAGTGTAGAGGGCACCGGGGAGCTGTTTTTT. This sequence joins TRBV30 and TRBJ2-2; D perhaps matches TRBD2 (5 bases). The CDR3 spans 13 residues. In germline, CDR1 is GTSNPN, CDR2 SVGIG (reference sequence). V was cut by 0 bases and J by 4 bases, with 6 bases left in between.

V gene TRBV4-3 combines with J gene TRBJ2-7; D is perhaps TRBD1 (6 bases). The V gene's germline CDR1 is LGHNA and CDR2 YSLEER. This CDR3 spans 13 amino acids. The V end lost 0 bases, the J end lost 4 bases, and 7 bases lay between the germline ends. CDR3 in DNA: TGCGCCAGCAGCCAAGAACAGGGTTACGAGCAGTACTTC. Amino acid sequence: CASSQEQGYEQYF.

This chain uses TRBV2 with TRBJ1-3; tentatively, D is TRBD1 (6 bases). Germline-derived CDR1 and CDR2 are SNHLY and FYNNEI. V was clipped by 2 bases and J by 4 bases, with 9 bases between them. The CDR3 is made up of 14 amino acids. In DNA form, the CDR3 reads TGTGCCAGCAGTGAACAGGGGCCAGGAAACACCATATATTTT. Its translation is CASSEQGPGNTIYF.

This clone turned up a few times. As DNA, the CDR3 is TGTGCCACATGGGACAGAGAAGGAAACACCATATATTTT. Translated: CATWDREGNTIYF. V is TRBV2 and J is TRBJ1-3, with 7 bases aligning to TRBD1. The V gene's germline CDR1 is SNHLY and CDR2 FYNNEI. The CDR3 covers 13 residues. The V gene end was trimmed by 10 bases and the J gene end by 4 bases; junction bases not matched to a gene: 7.

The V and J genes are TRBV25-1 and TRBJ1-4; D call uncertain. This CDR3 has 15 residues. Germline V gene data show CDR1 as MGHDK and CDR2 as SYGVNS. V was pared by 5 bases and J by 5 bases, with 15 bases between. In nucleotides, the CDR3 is TGTGCCAGCAGTCCGACCGGGTCCCCAAATGAAAAACTGTTTTTT. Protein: CASSPTGSPNEKLFF.

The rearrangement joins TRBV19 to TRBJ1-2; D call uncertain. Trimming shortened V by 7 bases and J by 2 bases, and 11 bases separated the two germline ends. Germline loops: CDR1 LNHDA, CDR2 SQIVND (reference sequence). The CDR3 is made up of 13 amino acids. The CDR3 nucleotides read TGTGCCAGTACCCACGGGGTGAACTATGGCTACACCTTC. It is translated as CASTHGVNYGYTF.

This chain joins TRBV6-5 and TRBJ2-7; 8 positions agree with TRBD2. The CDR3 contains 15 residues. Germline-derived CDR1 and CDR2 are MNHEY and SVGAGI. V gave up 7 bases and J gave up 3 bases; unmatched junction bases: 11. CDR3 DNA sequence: TGTGCCAGCATCAAGGGGCGGGGGGCCGGCTACGAGCAGTACTTC. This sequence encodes CASIKGRGAGYEQYF.

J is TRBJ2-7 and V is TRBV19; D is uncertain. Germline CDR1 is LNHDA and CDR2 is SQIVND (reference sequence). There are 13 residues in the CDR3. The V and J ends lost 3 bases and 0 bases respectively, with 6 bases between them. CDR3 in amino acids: CASSIGLSYEQYF. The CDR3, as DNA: TGTGCCAGTAGTATTGGCCTCTCCTACGAGCAGTACTTC. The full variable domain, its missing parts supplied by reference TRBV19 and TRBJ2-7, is DGGITQSPKYLFRKEGQNVTLSCEQNLNHDAMYWYRQDPGQGLRLIYYSQIVNDFQKGDIAEGYSVSREKKESFPLTVTSAQKNPTAFYLCASSIGLSYEQYFGPGTRLTVT.

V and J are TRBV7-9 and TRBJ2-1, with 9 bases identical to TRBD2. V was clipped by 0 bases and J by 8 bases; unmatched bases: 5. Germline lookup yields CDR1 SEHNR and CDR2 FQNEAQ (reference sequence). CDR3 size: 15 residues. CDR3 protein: CASSLAGLAFHEQFF. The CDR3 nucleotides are TGTGCCAGCAGCTTAGCGGGACTAGCCTTTCATGAGCAGTTCTTC.

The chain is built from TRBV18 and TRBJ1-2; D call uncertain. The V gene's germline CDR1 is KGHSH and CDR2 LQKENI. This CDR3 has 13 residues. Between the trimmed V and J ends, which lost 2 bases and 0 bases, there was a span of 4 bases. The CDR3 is CASSPITNYGYTF. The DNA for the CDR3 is TGTGCCAGCTCACCAATCACTAACTATGGCTACACCTTC. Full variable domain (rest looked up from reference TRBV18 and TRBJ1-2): NAGVMQNPRHLVRRRGQEARLRCSPMKGHSHVYWYRQLPEEGLKFMVYLQKENIIDESGMPKERFSAEFPKEGPSILRIQQVVRGDSAAYFCASSPITNYGYTFGSGTRLTVV.